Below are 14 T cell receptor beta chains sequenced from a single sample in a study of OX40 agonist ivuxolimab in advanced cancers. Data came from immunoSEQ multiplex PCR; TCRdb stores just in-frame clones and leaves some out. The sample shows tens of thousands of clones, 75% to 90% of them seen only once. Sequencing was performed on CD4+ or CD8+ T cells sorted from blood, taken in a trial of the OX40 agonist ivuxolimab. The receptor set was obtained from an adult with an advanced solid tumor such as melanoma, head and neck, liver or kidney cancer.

Written as DNA, the CDR3 is TGTGCCAGCAGCTTACCTAGCGGGAGAGGTTGGGATACGCAGTATTTT. Amino acids: CASSLPSGRGWDTQYF. The V gene is TRBV5-4, the J gene TRBJ2-3; the match to TRBD2 covers 10 bases. V lost 2 bases, J lost 6 bases, and 9 bases stayed unmatched. The CDR3 length is 16 residues. CDR1 is SGHNT and CDR2 is YYREEE in the germline V gene (reference sequence).

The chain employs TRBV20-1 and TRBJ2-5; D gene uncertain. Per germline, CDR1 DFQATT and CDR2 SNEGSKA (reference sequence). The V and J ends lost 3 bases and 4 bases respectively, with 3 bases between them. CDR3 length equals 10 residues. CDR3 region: CSASGETQYF. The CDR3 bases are TGCAGTGCTAGTGGAGAGACCCAGTACTTC.

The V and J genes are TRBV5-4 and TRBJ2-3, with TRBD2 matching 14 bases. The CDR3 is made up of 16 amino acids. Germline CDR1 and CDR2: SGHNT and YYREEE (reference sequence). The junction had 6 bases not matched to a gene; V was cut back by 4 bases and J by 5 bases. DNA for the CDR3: TGTGCCAGCAGCAGAGGGACTAGCGGGAGACAAGATACGCAGTATTTT. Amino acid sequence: CASSRGTSGRQDTQYF.

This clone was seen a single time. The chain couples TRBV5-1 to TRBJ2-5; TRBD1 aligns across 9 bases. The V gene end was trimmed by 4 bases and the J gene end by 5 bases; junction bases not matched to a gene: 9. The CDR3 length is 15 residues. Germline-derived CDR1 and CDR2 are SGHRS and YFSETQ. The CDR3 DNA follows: TGCGCCAGCAGCGAAACCGGGACAGGGTCTGAGACCCAGTACTTC. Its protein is CASSETGTGSETQYF.

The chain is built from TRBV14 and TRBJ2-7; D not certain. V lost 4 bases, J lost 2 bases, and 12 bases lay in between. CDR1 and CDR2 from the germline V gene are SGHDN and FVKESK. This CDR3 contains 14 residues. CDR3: CASSPSRPPYEQYF. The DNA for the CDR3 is TGTGCCAGCAGCCCCTCTAGACCTCCCTACGAGCAGTACTTC.

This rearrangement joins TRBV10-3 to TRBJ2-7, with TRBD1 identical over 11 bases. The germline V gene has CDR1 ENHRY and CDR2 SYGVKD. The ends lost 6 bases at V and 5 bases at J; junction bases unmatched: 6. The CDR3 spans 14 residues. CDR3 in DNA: TGTGCCATCAGACTGGACAGGGGGCCTAACGAGCAGTACTTC. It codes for CAIRLDRGPNEQYF.

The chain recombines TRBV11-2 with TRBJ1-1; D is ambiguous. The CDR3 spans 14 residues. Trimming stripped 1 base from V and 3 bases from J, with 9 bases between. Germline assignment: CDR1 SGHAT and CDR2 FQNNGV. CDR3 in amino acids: CASSLAGLYTEAFF. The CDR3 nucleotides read TGTGCCAGCAGCTTAGCGGGATTGTACACTGAAGCTTTCTTT.

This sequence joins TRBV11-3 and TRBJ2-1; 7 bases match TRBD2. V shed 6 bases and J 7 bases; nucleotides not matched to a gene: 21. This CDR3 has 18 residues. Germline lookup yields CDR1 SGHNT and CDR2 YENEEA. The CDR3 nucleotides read TGTGCCAGCAGGGCACCACCGTTTGGACTAGGTAACGAAAATGAGCAGTTCTTC. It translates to CASRAPPFGLGNENEQFF.

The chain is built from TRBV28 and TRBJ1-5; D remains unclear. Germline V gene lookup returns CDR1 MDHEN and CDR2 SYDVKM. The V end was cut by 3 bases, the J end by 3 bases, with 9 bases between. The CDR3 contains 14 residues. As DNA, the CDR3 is TGTGCCAGCAGTTTGGCGACAAACAATCAGCCCCAGCATTTT. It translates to CASSLATNNQPQHF.

CDR3 bases: TGTGCCAGCAGCTGGAAGGGCTCTGGAAGGAACACCATATATTTT. It encodes CASSWKGSGRNTIYF. V gene TRBV6-5 combines with J gene TRBJ1-3, with unresolved D. CDR1 and CDR2 from the germline V gene are MNHEY and SVGAGI. Deletions cut 6 bases from V and 7 bases from J, with 19 bases between. The CDR3 covers 15 residues.

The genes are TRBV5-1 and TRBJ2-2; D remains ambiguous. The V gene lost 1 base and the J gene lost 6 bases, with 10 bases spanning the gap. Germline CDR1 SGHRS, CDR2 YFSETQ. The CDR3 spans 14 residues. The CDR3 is CASSLRAIPGELFF. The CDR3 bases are TGCGCCAGCAGCTTGAGGGCCATTCCCGGGGAGCTGTTTTTT.

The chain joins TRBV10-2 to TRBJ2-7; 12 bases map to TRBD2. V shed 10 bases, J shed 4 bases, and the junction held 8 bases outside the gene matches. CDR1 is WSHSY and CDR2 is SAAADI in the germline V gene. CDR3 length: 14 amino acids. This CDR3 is CATRLAGGPYEQYF. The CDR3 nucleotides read TGCGCCACTAGGCTAGCGGGAGGGCCTTACGAGCAGTACTTC.

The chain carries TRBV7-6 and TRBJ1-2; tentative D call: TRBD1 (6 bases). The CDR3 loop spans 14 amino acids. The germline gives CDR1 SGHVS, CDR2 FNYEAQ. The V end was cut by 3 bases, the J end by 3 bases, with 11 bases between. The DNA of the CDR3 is TGTGCCAGCAGCTTGGGGGGGGCTGACTATGGCTACACCTTC. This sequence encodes CASSLGGADYGYTF.

The CDR3 coding sequence is TGTGCCAGCAGTTTCTGGGATGAGCAGTTCTTC. This encodes CASSFWDEQFF. The J gene is TRBJ2-1, the V gene TRBV28; D uncertain. This CDR3 has 11 amino acids. V was pared by 3 bases and J by 8 bases, with 5 bases between. Germline CDR1 reads MDHEN; CDR2 reads SYDVKM.